These 8 T cell receptor beta chains share one sample of origin, sequenced in a study of blood T cell repertoires in COVID-19. Here immunoSEQ multiplex PCR was the method, and the copy in TCRdb shows in-frame clones only, minus some. The sample carries around 140,000 clones, roughly 84% recorded once. Sequencing input: peripheral blood. These TCRs come from a man in his sixties with active or convalescent COVID-19.

This clone appeared a few times. As DNA, the CDR3 is TGCGCCAGCAGCTTGGCCAGGGGACAGGCACATCGCTACACCTTC. Protein product: CASSLARGQAHRYTF. This chain links TRBV5-1 with TRBJ1-2; TRBD1 agrees at 8 bases. CDR3 length: 15 amino acids. From germline, CDR1 is SGHRS and CDR2 YFSETQ. V gave up 0 bases and J gave up 9 bases; unmatched junction bases: 10.

This clone was counted once. CDR3 DNA sequence: TGCGCCAGCAGTTTAATCCCCGGACAGGAAGGTTCGGGGGGCTACACCTTC. Encoded protein: CASSLIPGQEGSGGYTF. The rearrangement uses TRBV5-1 and TRBJ1-2; 7 nucleotides align to TRBD1. Germline CDR1 SGHRS, CDR2 YFSETQ. V lost 5 bases, J lost 8 bases, and 21 bases stayed unmatched. This CDR3 spans 17 amino acids.

The J gene is TRBJ1-1, the V gene TRBV18; D is possibly TRBD1 (5 bases). Germline V CDR1 and CDR2: KGHSH, LQKENI. The CDR3 length is 14 residues. Trimming pared 3 bases from V and 0 bases from J, leaving 8 bases between. The CDR3 region has the DNA TGTGCCAGCTCACCGACAGAAGTGAACACTGAAGCTTTCTTT. Translation gives CASSPTEVNTEAFF.

This chain connects TRBV6-1 to TRBJ2-7; D may be TRBD2 (6 bases). CDR1 and CDR2 (germline): MNHNS, SASEGT. The CDR3 is made up of 15 amino acids. The ends were cut back, 6 bases at V and 9 bases at J, with 24 bases in the middle. The CDR3 coding sequence is TGTGCCAGCAGCCGTGGGGCGACTCCACACGGGGGGCAGTACGTC. As protein: CASSRGATPHGGQYV.

J is TRBJ1-1 and V is TRBV11-2; TRBD1 matches 7 bases. The V gene end was trimmed by 5 bases and the J gene end by 6 bases; junction bases not matched to a gene: 9. The CDR3 has 14 amino acids. Germline values: CDR1 SGHAT, CDR2 FQNNGV. The CDR3 here is CASSVTTGSSEAFF. The DNA for the CDR3 is TGTGCCAGCAGCGTTACGACAGGGTCTTCTGAAGCTTTCTTT.

The chain uses TRBV6-2 or TRBV6-3 and TRBJ2-3, with D possibly being TRBD2 (6 bases). Germline V gene lookup returns CDR1 MNHEY and CDR2 SVGEGT. The CDR3 totals 18 residues. With 3 bases removed from V and 2 bases from J, the gap between germline ends came to 21 bases. Here the CDR3 DNA reads TGTGCCAGCAGTTATACGACCGGGGACTGGATTTTCACAGATACGCAGTATTTT. Protein: CASSYTTGDWIFTDTQYF.

The V and J genes are TRBV7-6 and TRBJ2-5; 13 bases align to TRBD2. The CDR3 sequence is 15 residues long. V was pared by 4 bases and J by 5 bases, with 4 bases of the junction left unmatched. Germline loops: CDR1 SGHVS, CDR2 FNYEAQ. The DNA of the CDR3 is TGTGCCAGCAGCTGGACTAGCGGGAGTACGGAGACCCAGTACTTC. Protein: CASSWTSGSTETQYF. Together with reference TRBV7-6 and TRBJ2-5, the CDR3 gives the full variable domain: GAGVSQSPRYKVTKRGQDVALRCDPISGHVSLYWYRQALGQGPEFLTYFNYEAQQDKSGLPNDRFSAERPEGSISTLTIQRTEQRDSAMYRCASSWTSGSTETQYFGPGTRLLVL.

CDR3 protein: CASILWGDDQPQHF. DNA of the CDR3: TGTGCCAGCATACTATGGGGCGACGATCAGCCCCAGCATTTT. The chain links TRBV5-6 to TRBJ1-5, with a tentative D call TRBD1 (5 bases). This CDR3 contains 14 residues. Germline V lookup: CDR1 SGHDT, CDR2 YYEEEE. With 6 bases removed from V and 5 bases from J, the gap between germline ends came to 15 bases.